The clone carrying this T cell receptor beta chain was detected ten times or more. What it recognizes is unknown. The V and J ends lost 3 bases and 1 base, in that order; junction bases with no gene match: 10. Germline lookup yields CDR1 MGHRA and CDR2 YSYEKL. CDR3 length equals 18 residues. This sample is part of a study of Graves' ophthalmopathy and Graves' hyperthyroidism. CDR3 regions of TCR beta were amplified from RNA transcripts. The workflow started with a first-round RT-PCR run with HTBI primers and then moved on to a second-round multiplex PCR. MiXCR, applied by TCRdb to the multiplex PCR reads, yields one record per CDR3 protein. The sample comprises around 400,000 distinct CDR3 sequences, around 21% of which are singletons, and approximately 3% rests with the top ten. Whole-study results and caveats: Ophthalmopathy cases were distinguished from stable hyperthyroidism by a 13-signature model, reaching about 91% sensitivity and around 81% specificity. Ophthalmopathy progression predictions by the model showed around 72% specificity and 70.59% sensitivity.

Uncontrolled infections, pregnancy, lactation or other autoimmune diseases led to patient exclusion. Sequencing used peripheral blood. The source of this sequence is a young woman with stable Graves' hyperthyroidism. The chain is built from TRBV4-1 and TRBJ2-5; 11 bases match TRBD2. Here the CDR3 DNA reads TGCGCCAGCAGCCAGAACCGGGGACTAGCGGACATCCAAGAGACCCAGTACTTC. It specifies CASSQNRGLADIQETQYF.